Below are 3 T cell receptor beta chains sequenced from a single sample in a study of T cell repertoires in cytomegalovirus infection. TCRdb fed the reads into MiXCR, producing one record per CDR3 protein. This sample has hundreds of thousands of distinct CDR3 sequences, with about 24% found just once. The sequenced material came from CD8+ T cells from PBMCs. The receptors shown here come from a human donor in good health (CMV status not recorded). Some clones in this sample may be carry-over from other donors' samples.

The chain joins TRBV7-9 to TRBJ1-2, with no clear D. Germline CDR1 and CDR2: SEHNR and FQNEAQ (reference sequence). With 5 bases removed from V and 2 bases from J, the gap between germline ends came to 12 bases. This CDR3 has 14 amino acids. The CDR3 protein is CASSQKGSNYGYTF. DNA of the CDR3: TGTGCCAGCAGCCAAAAAGGTTCGAACTATGGCTACACCTTC.

This clonotype was picked up a small number of times. Here the CDR3 reads CASSVGGSQPQHF. The CDR3 DNA reads as TGTGCCAGCAGTGTAGGGGGAAGTCAGCCCCAGCATTTT. The genes are TRBV25-1 and TRBJ1-5, with D tentatively TRBD1 (6 bases). CDR3 size: 13 residues. Germline V gene lookup returns CDR1 MGHDK and CDR2 SYGVNS. V lost 4 bases to trimming and J lost 6 bases, with 10 bases between them.

The chain has TRBV20-1 and TRBJ2-3, with 7 positions matching TRBD2. The CDR3 consists of 16 residues. Germline values: CDR1 DFQATT, CDR2 SNEGSKA (reference sequence). Trimming cost V 0 bases and J 1 base; bases outside gene matches: 7. The chain's CDR3 is CSARDDLADRTDTQYF. DNA for the CDR3: TGCAGTGCTAGAGATGACCTAGCGGACCGCACAGATACGCAGTATTTT.